The rows below give T cell receptor beta chains drawn from one sample of a study of cytomegalovirus exposure and HLA in healthy donors. Using immunoSEQ multiplex PCR, the repertoire was profiled, and TCRdb retains in-frame clones only, with some absent. This repertoire shows roughly 200,000 clones, about four fifths found once; its top ten account for around 3.7%. The sequenced material came from PBMCs. These receptors all stem from a man in his forties in good health and CMV-seropositive. Both conserved end residues are part of each CDR3. The D gene is left open where the match is weak. Not every row has a clone size; where given, it reads once, few, many or a size class.

j_gene: TRBJ2-2; len: 15; v_gene: TRBV14; abundance: .; d_gene: .; CDR3aa: CASSQVVKNTGELFF; CDR3nt: TGTGCCAGCAGCCAAGTTGTTAAGAACACCGGGGAGCTGTTTTTT
j_gene: TRBJ2-1; len: 16; v_gene: TRBV28; abundance: .; d_gene: TRBD1; CDR3aa: CASSPSTGVSVNEQFF; CDR3nt: TGTGCCAGCAGTCCCTCCACAGGGGTCTCTGTCAATGAGCAGTTCTTC
j_gene: TRBJ2-7; len: 15; v_gene: TRBV6-5; abundance: once; d_gene: .; CDR3aa: CASSYSGTRSYEQYF; CDR3nt: TGTGCCAGCAGTTACTCCGGGACACGCTCCTACGAGCAGTACTTC
j_gene: TRBJ1-1; len: 16; v_gene: TRBV4-1; abundance: once; d_gene: .; CDR3aa: CASSQAMGHMNTEAFF; CDR3nt: TGCGCCAGCAGCCAAGCGATGGGGCATATGAACACTGAAGCTTTCTTT
j_gene: TRBJ1-6; len: 16; v_gene: TRBV6-5; abundance: once; d_gene: TRBD1; CDR3aa: CASSYGQGAGNSPLHF; CDR3nt: TGTGCCAGCAGTTACGGGCAGGGGGCTGGCAATTCACCCCTCCACTTT
j_gene: TRBJ2-7; len: 14; v_gene: TRBV6-5; abundance: once; d_gene: TRBD1; CDR3aa: CASSKDRGFYEQYF; CDR3nt: TGTGCCAGCAGTAAGGACAGGGGTTTCTACGAGCAGTACTTC
j_gene: TRBJ2-1; len: 12; v_gene: TRBV5-1; abundance: .; d_gene: .; CDR3aa: CASSSAGNEQFF; CDR3nt: TGCGCCAGCAGCTCAGCGGGTAATGAGCAGTTCTTC
j_gene: TRBJ2-5; len: 13; v_gene: TRBV29-1; abundance: once; d_gene: .; CDR3aa: CSVGGHVQETQYF; CDR3nt: TGCAGCGTTGGGGGACACGTCCAAGAGACCCAGTACTTC
j_gene: TRBJ1-1; len: 15; v_gene: TRBV28; abundance: .; d_gene: TRBD1; CDR3aa: CASSLSEGADTEAFF; CDR3nt: TGTGCCAGCAGTTTATCGGAGGGGGCCGACACTGAAGCTTTCTTT
j_gene: TRBJ2-5; len: 12; v_gene: TRBV4-2; abundance: .; d_gene: .; CDR3aa: CASSQARETQYF; CDR3nt: TGTGCCAGCAGCCAGGCACGAGAGACCCAGTACTTC
j_gene: TRBJ2-3; len: 15; v_gene: TRBV28; abundance: .; d_gene: .; CDR3aa: CASSLLRPSTDTQYF; CDR3nt: TGTGCCAGCAGTTTACTCAGGCCTAGCACAGATACGCAGTATTTT
j_gene: TRBJ2-3; len: 15; v_gene: TRBV6-1; abundance: few; d_gene: TRBD2; CDR3aa: CASSELAGGPDTQYF; CDR3nt: TGTGCCAGCAGTGAACTAGCGGGGGGGCCAGATACGCAGTATTTT
j_gene: TRBJ2-5; len: 13; v_gene: TRBV5-1; abundance: .; d_gene: TRBD2; CDR3aa: CASRLAGGQDQYF; CDR3nt: TGCGCCAGCAGACTAGCGGGAGGGCAGGACCAGTACTTC
j_gene: TRBJ2-5; len: 17; v_gene: TRBV18; abundance: once; d_gene: .; CDR3aa: CASSPLSGRAGQETQYF; CDR3nt: TGTGCCAGCTCACCCCTCTCGGGGCGGGCGGGGCAAGAGACCCAGTACTTC
j_gene: TRBJ2-5; len: 19; v_gene: TRBV15; abundance: once; d_gene: TRBD2; CDR3aa: CATSRGRVGAGLYQETQYF; CDR3nt: TGTGCCACCAGCAGGGGGAGGGTGGGAGCGGGGCTGTACCAAGAGACCCAGTACTTC
j_gene: TRBJ2-7; len: 16; v_gene: TRBV5-1; abundance: .; d_gene: TRBD2; CDR3aa: CASQGRAGRPDYEQYF; CDR3nt: TGCGCCAGCCAAGGGAGGGCTGGTCGGCCGGACTACGAGCAGTACTTC
j_gene: TRBJ1-2; len: 15; v_gene: TRBV6-1; abundance: .; d_gene: TRBD1; CDR3aa: CASSADRAANYGYTF; CDR3nt: TGTGCCAGCAGTGCCGACAGGGCCGCTAACTATGGCTACACCTTC
j_gene: TRBJ1-5; len: 15; v_gene: TRBV6-1; abundance: .; d_gene: .; CDR3aa: CASSENGHYNQPQHF; CDR3nt: TGTGCCAGCAGTGAGAACGGACACTACAATCAGCCCCAGCATTTT
j_gene: TRBJ2-2; len: 14; v_gene: TRBV2; abundance: .; d_gene: .; CDR3aa: CASSATAYTGELFF; CDR3nt: TGTGCCAGCAGTGCTACAGCCTACACCGGGGAGCTGTTTTTT
j_gene: TRBJ2-1; len: 16; v_gene: TRBV29-1; abundance: .; d_gene: TRBD2; CDR3aa: CSVEGLAGESINEQFF; CDR3nt: TGCAGCGTTGAGGGGCTAGCGGGAGAAAGTATAAATGAGCAGTTCTTC
j_gene: TRBJ1-4; len: 15; v_gene: TRBV19; abundance: .; d_gene: TRBD1; CDR3aa: CASSGTGATNEKLFF; CDR3nt: TGTGCCAGTAGTGGGACAGGGGCAACTAATGAAAAACTGTTTTTT
j_gene: TRBJ1-1; len: 16; v_gene: TRBV7-2; abundance: .; d_gene: .; CDR3aa: CASSLAFLGRTTEAFF; CDR3nt: TGTGCCAGCAGCTTAGCCTTCCTGGGGAGGACCACTGAAGCTTTCTTT
j_gene: TRBJ2-1; len: 15; v_gene: TRBV2; abundance: .; d_gene: .; CDR3aa: CASSVAGGPYNEQFF; CDR3nt: TGTGCCAGCAGTGTAGCCGGGGGTCCCTACAATGAGCAGTTCTTC
j_gene: TRBJ2-2; len: 15; v_gene: TRBV6-5; abundance: .; d_gene: .; CDR3aa: CASSYGGPNTGELFF; CDR3nt: TGTGCCAGCAGTTACGGGGGCCCGAACACCGGGGAGCTGTTTTTT
j_gene: TRBJ2-5; len: 16; v_gene: TRBV11-2; abundance: .; d_gene: TRBD2; CDR3aa: CASSLVLAGWVETQYF; CDR3nt: TGTGCCAGCAGCTTAGTGTTAGCGGGTTGGGTAGAGACCCAGTACTTC
j_gene: TRBJ1-2; len: 13; v_gene: TRBV7-8; abundance: .; d_gene: .; CDR3aa: CASSPGRGYGYTF; CDR3nt: TGTGCCAGCAGCCCAGGACGGGGATATGGCTACACCTTC
j_gene: TRBJ2-7; len: 14; v_gene: TRBV6-1; abundance: .; d_gene: .; CDR3aa: CASSAGDAPYEQYF; CDR3nt: TGTGCCAGCAGTGCCGGGGATGCGCCCTACGAGCAGTACTTC
j_gene: TRBJ2-5; len: 14; v_gene: TRBV5-1; abundance: .; d_gene: TRBD1; CDR3aa: CASSGGQHQETQYF; CDR3nt: TGCGCCAGCAGCGGGGGACAGCACCAAGAGACCCAGTACTTC
j_gene: TRBJ1-1; len: 15; v_gene: TRBV30; abundance: .; d_gene: .; CDR3aa: CAWSIGVPSNTEAFF; CDR3nt: TGTGCCTGGAGTATCGGGGTTCCGTCGAACACTGAAGCTTTCTTT
j_gene: TRBJ1-1; len: 14; v_gene: TRBV2; abundance: .; d_gene: .; CDR3aa: CASISTGKNTEAFF; CDR3nt: TGTGCCAGCATCAGCACAGGGAAGAACACTGAAGCTTTCTTT
j_gene: TRBJ2-7; len: 18; v_gene: TRBV27; abundance: .; d_gene: .; CDR3aa: CASSRDRGQVAGGYEQYF; CDR3nt: TGTGCCAGCAGTCGGGACAGGGGGCAGGTAGCGGGAGGGTACGAGCAGTACTTC
j_gene: TRBJ1-2; len: 12; v_gene: TRBV7-2; abundance: .; d_gene: TRBD1; CDR3aa: CASSFSGGSYTF; CDR3nt: TGTGCCAGCAGCTTTTCAGGGGGTAGCTACACCTTC
j_gene: TRBJ1-5; len: 14; v_gene: TRBV30; abundance: .; d_gene: .; CDR3aa: CAWSEGDSNQPQHF; CDR3nt: TGTGCCTGGAGTGAAGGGGATAGCAATCAGCCCCAGCATTTT
j_gene: TRBJ1-2; len: 15; v_gene: TRBV28; abundance: few; d_gene: .; CDR3aa: CASSPPGESQPLYTF; CDR3nt: TGTGCCAGCAGTCCTCCCGGGGAGTCACAACCACTCTACACCTTC
j_gene: TRBJ2-3; len: 14; v_gene: TRBV6-1; abundance: .; d_gene: TRBD1; CDR3aa: CASSVQGATDTQYF; CDR3nt: TGTGCCAGCAGTGTCCAGGGGGCTACAGATACGCAGTATTTT
j_gene: TRBJ2-7; len: 13; v_gene: TRBV25-1; abundance: .; d_gene: .; CDR3aa: CASSEPGSYEQYF; CDR3nt: TGTGCCAGCAGTGAGCCGGGGAGCTACGAGCAGTACTTC
j_gene: TRBJ2-3; len: 13; v_gene: TRBV25-1; abundance: .; d_gene: .; CDR3aa: CASSEQSTDTQYF; CDR3nt: TGTGCCAGCAGTGAACAGAGCACAGATACGCAGTATTTT
j_gene: TRBJ1-1; len: 15; v_gene: TRBV9; abundance: .; d_gene: TRBD1; CDR3aa: CASSVGGTGATEAFF; CDR3nt: TGTGCCAGCAGCGTAGGAGGGACAGGGGCAACTGAAGCTTTCTTT
j_gene: TRBJ2-7; len: 14; v_gene: TRBV12-5; abundance: .; d_gene: .; CDR3aa: CASGLVPLPYEQYF; CDR3nt: TGTGCTAGTGGTTTGGTTCCCCTTCCTTACGAGCAGTACTTC